A selection of T cell receptor beta chains follows, all from one sample in a study of regulatory T cells in long-lasting Graves disease. TCRdb independently ran MiXCR on the multiplex PCR reads; one entry per CDR3 protein. This sample has 600,000 to 850,000 distinct CDR3 sequences; around 30% occur once, and the top ten carry around 40%. This specimen consisted of peripheral blood mononuclear cells (PBMCs), obtained when the disease was refractory, from a patient treated with antithyroid drugs. Receptors were obtained from a female donor with Graves disease. Both conserved end residues are part of each CDR3. Fields, in order: V gene, CDR3 length, CDR3 protein.

>TRBV3-1|17
CASSLGDRGRRNAEAFF
>TRBV27|13
CASGYPGLFDAFF
>TRBV20-1|15
CSARESRGWDQPQHF
>TRBV20-1|14
CSVRGRANTGELFF
>TRBV19|13
CASSGAGNWDQYF
>TRBV2|14
CASNRLSKNTEAFF
>TRBV20-1|12
CSARVLSYEQYF
>TRBV2|17
CASSSWDRSQDNYGYTF
>TRBV12-3/TRBV12-4|15
CASSTTSVNTGELFF
>TRBV12-3/TRBV12-4|15
CASSSDRTTNEKLFF
>TRBV20-1|15
CSATRTSGRGYEQYF
>TRBV10-3|14
CAISGQGSNTEAFF
>TRBV5-1|14
CASSLESRASEAFF
>TRBV20-1|14
CSASRPGGGQPQHF
>TRBV11-2|13
CASSFPGPNEQYF
>TRBV4-1|13
CASSQDGTDEAFF
>TRBV28|14
CASTSLPAGFGYTF
>TRBV3-1|14
CASSQGAQTYEQYF
>TRBV5-5|16
CASTVRGGYVDSPLHF
>TRBV20-1|16
CSARERRPTSGQPQHF
>TRBV7-3|12
CASTSLTGELFF
>TRBV5-5|16
CASSELQAGKVEKLFF
>TRBV27|13
CASSGTGEGMTYF